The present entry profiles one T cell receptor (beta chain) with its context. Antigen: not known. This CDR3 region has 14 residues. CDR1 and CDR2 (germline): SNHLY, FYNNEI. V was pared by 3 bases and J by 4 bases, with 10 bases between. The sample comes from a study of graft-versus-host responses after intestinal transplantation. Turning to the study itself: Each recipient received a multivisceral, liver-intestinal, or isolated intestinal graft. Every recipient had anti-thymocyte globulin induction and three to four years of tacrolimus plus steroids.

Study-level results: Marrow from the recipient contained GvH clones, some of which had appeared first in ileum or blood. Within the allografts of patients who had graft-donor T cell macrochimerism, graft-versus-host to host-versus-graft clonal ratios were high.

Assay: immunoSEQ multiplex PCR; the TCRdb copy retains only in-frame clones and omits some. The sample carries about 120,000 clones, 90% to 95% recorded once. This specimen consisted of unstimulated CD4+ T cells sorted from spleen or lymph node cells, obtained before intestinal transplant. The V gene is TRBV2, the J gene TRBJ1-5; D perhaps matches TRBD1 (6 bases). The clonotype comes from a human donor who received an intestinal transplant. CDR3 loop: CASSERTANQPQHF. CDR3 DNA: TGTGCCAGCAGTGAGAGGACAGCAAATCAGCCCCAGCATTTT.